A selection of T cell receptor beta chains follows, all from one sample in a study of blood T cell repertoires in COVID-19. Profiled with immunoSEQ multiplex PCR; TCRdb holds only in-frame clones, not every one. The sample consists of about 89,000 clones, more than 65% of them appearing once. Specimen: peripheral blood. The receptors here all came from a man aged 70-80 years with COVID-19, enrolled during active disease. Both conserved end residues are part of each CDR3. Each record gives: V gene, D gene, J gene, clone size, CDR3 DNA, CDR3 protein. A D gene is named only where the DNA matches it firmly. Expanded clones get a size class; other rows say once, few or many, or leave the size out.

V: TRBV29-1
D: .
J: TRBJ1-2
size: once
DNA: TGCAGCGCCACCAGGGAGGACTATGGCTACACCTTC
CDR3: CSATREDYGYTF

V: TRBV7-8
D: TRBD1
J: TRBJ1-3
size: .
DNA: TGTGCCAGCAGCTTTCAGGGGGCAAACACCATATATTTT
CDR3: CASSFQGANTIYF

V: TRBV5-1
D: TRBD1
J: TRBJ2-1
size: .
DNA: TGCGCCAGCAGCCAACTAGGGGGCGGTGGCTACAATGAGCAGTTCTTC
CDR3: CASSQLGGGGYNEQFF

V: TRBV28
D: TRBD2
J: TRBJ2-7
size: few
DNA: TGTGCCAGCAGCCAACCGGGGGGACCCATCAGGAACGAGCAGTACTTC
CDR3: CASSQPGGPIRNEQYF

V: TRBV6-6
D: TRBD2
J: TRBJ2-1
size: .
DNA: TGTGCCAGCAGTTTGGGCGGGAGGTCGGATGAGCAGTTCTTC
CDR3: CASSLGGRSDEQFF

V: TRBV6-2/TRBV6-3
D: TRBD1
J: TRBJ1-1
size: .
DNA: TGTGCCAGCAGTCAGACAGGGGGTGGCACTGAAGCTTTCTTT
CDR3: CASSQTGGGTEAFF

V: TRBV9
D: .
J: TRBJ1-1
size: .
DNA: TGTGCCAGCAGCGTAGAGGCAGGGAGGGAAGCTTTCTTT
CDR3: CASSVEAGREAFF

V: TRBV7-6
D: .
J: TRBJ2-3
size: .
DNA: TGTGCCAGCAGCACTAACCCCACAGATACGCAGTATTTT
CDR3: CASSTNPTDTQYF

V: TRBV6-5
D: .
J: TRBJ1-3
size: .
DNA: TGTGCCAGCAGTCGCGGTAGCTCTGGAAACACCATATATTTT
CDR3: CASSRGSSGNTIYF

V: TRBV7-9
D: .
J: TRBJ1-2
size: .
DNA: TGTGCCAGCAGCCCCCGGGGGGGAGGTCGGAACTATGGCTACACCTTC
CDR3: CASSPRGGGRNYGYTF

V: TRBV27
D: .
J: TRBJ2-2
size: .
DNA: TGTGCCAGCAGGATACTAGCCCGGGGAGCCGGGGAGCTGTTTTTT
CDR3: CASRILARGAGELFF

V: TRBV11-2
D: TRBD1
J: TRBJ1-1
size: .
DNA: TGTGCCAGCAGCTTAGCCATACAGGGGGCGGGGGACACTGAAGCTTTCTTT
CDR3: CASSLAIQGAGDTEAFF

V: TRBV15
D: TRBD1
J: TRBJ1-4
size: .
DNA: TGTGCCACCAGCAGACAGGACAGGGGTATAGATGAAAAACTGTTTTTT
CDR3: CATSRQDRGIDEKLFF

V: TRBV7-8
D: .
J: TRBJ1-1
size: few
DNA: TGTGCCAGCAGCGGGTACAACAGGGAGGGCACTGAAGCTTTCTTT
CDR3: CASSGYNREGTEAFF

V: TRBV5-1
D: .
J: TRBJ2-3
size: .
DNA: TGCGCCAGCAGCTTGTTGGCTGGGGAGAGCACAGATACGCAGTATTTT
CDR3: CASSLLAGESTDTQYF

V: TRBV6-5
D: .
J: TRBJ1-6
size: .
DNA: TGTGCCAGCACTTTGGACAGAACTAATTCACCCCTCCACTTT
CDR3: CASTLDRTNSPLHF

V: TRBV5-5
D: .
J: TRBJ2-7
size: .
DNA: TGTGCCAGCAGCTTGTCAATGGTCGCTATCTCCTACGAGCAGTACTTC
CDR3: CASSLSMVAISYEQYF

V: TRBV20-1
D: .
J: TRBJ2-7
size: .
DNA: TGCAGTGCTAGTCACGGGAGTGGTGACGAGCAGTACTTC
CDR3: CSASHGSGDEQYF

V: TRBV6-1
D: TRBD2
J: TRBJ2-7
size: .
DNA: TGTGCCAGCAGTGAAGACACCTTCCTAGCGGGCGCCTACGAGCAGTACTTC
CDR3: CASSEDTFLAGAYEQYF

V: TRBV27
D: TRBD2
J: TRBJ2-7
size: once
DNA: TGTGCCAGCAGTCCGTCCTCCGGGACTAGCGAGCGGTACGAGCAGTACTTC
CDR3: CASSPSSGTSERYEQYF

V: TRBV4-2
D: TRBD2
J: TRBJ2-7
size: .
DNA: TGTGCCAGCAGCCAAGCCCTAGCGGGGGATCATTCCTACGAGCAGTACTTC
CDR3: CASSQALAGDHSYEQYF

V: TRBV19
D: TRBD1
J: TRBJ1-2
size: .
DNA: TGTGCCAGTACCGACAGGGGATGGGGCTACACCTTC
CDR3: CASTDRGWGYTF

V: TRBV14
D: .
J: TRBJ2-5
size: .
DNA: TGTGCCAGCAGTCTAACCCAAGAGACCCAGTACTTC
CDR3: CASSLTQETQYF

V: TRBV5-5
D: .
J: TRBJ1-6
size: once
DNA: TGTGCCAGCAGCCCCCGGGACACCACCTCCCAACCCCTCCACTTT
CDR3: CASSPRDTTSQPLHF

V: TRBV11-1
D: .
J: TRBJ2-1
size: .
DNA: TGTGCCAGCAGCTTTGTTGGGGCCCCCAGGGAGTTCTTC
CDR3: CASSFVGAPREFF

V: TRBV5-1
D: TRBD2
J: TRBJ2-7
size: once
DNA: TGCGCCAGCAGCCCGGGACTAGTTTCCCACGAGCAGTACTTC
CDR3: CASSPGLVSHEQYF